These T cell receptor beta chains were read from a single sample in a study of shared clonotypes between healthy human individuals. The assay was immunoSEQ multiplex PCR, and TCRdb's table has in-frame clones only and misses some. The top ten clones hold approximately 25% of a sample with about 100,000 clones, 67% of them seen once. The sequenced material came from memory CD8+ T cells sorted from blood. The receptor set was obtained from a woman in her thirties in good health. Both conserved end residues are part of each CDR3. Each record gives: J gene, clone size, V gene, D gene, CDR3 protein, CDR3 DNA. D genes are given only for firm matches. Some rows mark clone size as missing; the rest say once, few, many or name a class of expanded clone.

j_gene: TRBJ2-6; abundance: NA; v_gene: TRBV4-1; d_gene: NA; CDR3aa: CASSLYSGANVLTF; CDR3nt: TGCGCCAGCAGCCTATACTCTGGGGCCAACGTCCTGACTTTC
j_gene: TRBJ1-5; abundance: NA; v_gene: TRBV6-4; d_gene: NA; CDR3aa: CASSDSGGSNQPQHF; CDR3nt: TGTGCCAGCAGTGACTCAGGGGGTAGCAATCAGCCCCAGCATTTT
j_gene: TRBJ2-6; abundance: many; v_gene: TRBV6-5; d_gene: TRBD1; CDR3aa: CASTDRGPGANVLTF; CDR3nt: TGTGCCAGCACGGACAGGGGGCCTGGGGCCAACGTCCTGACTTTC
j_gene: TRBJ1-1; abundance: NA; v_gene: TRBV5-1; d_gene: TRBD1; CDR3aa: CASSLDGQGGTEAFF; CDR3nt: TGCGCCAGCAGCTTGGATGGACAGGGGGGCACTGAAGCTTTCTTT
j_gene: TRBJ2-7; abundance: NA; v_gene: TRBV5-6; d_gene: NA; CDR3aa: CASSPPGWTVTYEQYF; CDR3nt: TGTGCCAGCAGCCCCCCTGGCTGGACAGTAACCTACGAGCAGTACTTC
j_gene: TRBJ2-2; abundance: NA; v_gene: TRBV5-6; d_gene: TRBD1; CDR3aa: CASSVRDSPNTGELFF; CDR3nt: TGTGCCAGCAGCGTCCGGGACAGCCCGAACACCGGGGAGCTGTTTTTT
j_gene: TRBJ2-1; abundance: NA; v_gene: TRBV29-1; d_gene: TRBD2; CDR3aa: CSVTGTSDNEQFF; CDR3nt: TGCAGCGTTACTGGGACTAGCGACAATGAGCAGTTCTTC
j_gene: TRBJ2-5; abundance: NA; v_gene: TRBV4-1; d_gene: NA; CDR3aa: CASSQVRIAPRQTQYF; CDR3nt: TGCGCCAGCAGCCAAGTGCGGATAGCGCCCCGTCAGACCCAGTACTTC
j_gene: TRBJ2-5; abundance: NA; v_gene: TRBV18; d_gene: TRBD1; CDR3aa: CASSTFRGPWETQYF; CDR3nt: TGTGCCAGCTCCACCTTCAGGGGGCCATGGGAGACCCAGTACTTC
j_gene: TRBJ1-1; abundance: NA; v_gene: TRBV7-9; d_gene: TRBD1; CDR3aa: CASRPTGRNTEAFF; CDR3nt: TGTGCCAGCAGACCGACAGGGCGGAACACTGAAGCTTTCTTT